This T cell receptor (beta chain) was documented in a study of early T cells in non-severe SARS-CoV-2 infection (dated by TCRdb to the early 2020s). For the wider study: Because TCR sequencing relied on bulk RNA taken from unsorted whole blood, pairing of alpha and beta chains was not possible.

Details on this clonotype: Its antigen target is currently unknown. No base quality values were provided; no much bigger clone lies one nucleotide off.

Broad study findings and their caveats: Matching against VDJdb was skewed toward anti-spike CD8 responses, likely underestimated virus-specific expansions, and missed private and CD4 specificities.

A case-control design nested within a healthcare worker cohort in London, UK, was used, with weekly nasopharyngeal swab PCR tests and blood sampling performed. Healthcare workers were enrolled in the week of the UK lockdown, from 23 to 31 March 2020, and were followed every week for up to about 16 weeks. CDR1 and CDR2, looked up from the germline V gene, are SGDLS and YYNGEE. The germline ends are 17 bases apart after V is trimmed by 3 bases and J by 7 bases. Spanning cysteine to phenylalanine, the CDR3 consists of 14 amino acids. Only the CDR3 region is kept as DNA, spanning 42 bases read in frame from base 1. Preparation of the library involved 5' RACE. Sequencing relied on a NextSeq 500. To correct for sequencing error and PCR bias, the TCR library protocol tagged individual cDNA molecules with unique molecular identifiers. TCR alpha and beta chains were both sequenced, and the abundances of alpha and beta sequences in each sample were closely correlated with each other. The published analysis was carried out like this. Decombinator V4 was used to annotate TCR sequences for V gene, J gene and CDR3. TCRs were defined as expanded if a significant change between any two time points was detected under a Poisson model with p below 0.0001. TCR abundances were normalised to the total number of TCRs sequenced per sample and expressed as counts per million. MAIT TCRs were defined by TRAV1-2 paired with TRAJ12, TRAJ20 or TRAJ33, and iNKT TCRs by TRAV10 paired with TRAJ18. VDJdb, accessed on 1 November 2021, was searched for TCRs annotated for CMV, EBV and SARS-CoV-2, and TCRs annotated for more than one antigen were excluded. TCRdb reworked the public reads: Q25 trimming with fastp, MiXCR clone assembly, productive beta chains retained. Here each entry gathers all rows of one CDR3 protein and keeps the most common genes and DNA. The V and J calls were not made by the authors but by TCRdb's processing. A total of roughly 81,000 distinct CDR3 sequences appear in this sample, less than 8% of them only once. The ten largest clones capture 7.8% of the sample.

Sequenced material: whole blood. This receptor was identified in an adult who was a healthcare worker with PCR-confirmed SARS-CoV-2 infection or an uninfected control (not recorded which). The rearranged chain carries TRBV9 and TRBJ2-7; possibly the D gene is TRBD1, per 5 matching bases. This receptor carries the CDR3 CASSAPGSVREQYF. The bases are TGTGCCAGCAGCGCCCCAGGGTCGGTGAGGGAGCAGTACTTC.